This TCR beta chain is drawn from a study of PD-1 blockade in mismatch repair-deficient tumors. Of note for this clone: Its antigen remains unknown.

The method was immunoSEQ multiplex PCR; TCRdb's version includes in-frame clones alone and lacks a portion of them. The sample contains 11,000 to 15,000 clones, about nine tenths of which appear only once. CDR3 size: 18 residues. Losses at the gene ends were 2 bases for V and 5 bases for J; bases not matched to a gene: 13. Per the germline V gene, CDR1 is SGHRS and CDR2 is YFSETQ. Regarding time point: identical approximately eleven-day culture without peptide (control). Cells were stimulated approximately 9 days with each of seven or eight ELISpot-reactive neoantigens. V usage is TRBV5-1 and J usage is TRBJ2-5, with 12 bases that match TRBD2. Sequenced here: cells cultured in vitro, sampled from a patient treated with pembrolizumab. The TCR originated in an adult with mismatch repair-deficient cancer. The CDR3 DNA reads TGCGCCAGCAGCTTTGGTACTAGCGGGAGGTCTGATACGGAGACCCAGTACTTC. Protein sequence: CASSFGTSGRSDTETQYF.